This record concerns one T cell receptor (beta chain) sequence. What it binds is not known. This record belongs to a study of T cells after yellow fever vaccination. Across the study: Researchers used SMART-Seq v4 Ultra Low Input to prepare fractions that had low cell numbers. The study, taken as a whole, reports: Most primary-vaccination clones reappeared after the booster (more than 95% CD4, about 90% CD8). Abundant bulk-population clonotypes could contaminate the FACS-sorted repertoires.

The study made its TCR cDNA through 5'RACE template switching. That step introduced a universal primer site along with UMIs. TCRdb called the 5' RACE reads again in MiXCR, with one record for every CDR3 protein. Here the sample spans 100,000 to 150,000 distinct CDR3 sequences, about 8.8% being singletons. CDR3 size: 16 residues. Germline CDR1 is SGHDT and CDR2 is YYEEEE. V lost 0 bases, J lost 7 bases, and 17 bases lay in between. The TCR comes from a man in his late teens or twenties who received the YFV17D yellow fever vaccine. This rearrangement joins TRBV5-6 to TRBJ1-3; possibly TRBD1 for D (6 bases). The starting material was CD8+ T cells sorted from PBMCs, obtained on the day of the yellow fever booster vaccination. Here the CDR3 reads CASSLDRTELGNTIYF. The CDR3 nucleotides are TGTGCCAGCAGCTTGGACCGGACAGAACTGGGCAACACCATATATTTT.